Only a few counts were recorded for the clone carrying this T cell receptor (beta chain). The protocol was immunoSEQ multiplex PCR, while the TCRdb copy is restricted to in-frame clones and leaves out a portion. The sample yields tens of thousands of clones, roughly 87% seen once. Trimming removed 4 bases at V and 8 bases at J, with 10 bases between. This CDR3 region has 13 residues. The germline V gene has CDR1 SGHRS and CDR2 YFSETQ. This sample was included in a study of T cell changes during pregnancy in multiple sclerosis. The genes are TRBV5-1 and TRBJ1-6; D is unclear. The starting material was CD8+ T cells from peripheral blood mononuclear cells, obtained in the second trimester of pregnancy. The receptor was isolated from a female donor with multiple sclerosis, enrolled in a pregnancy study. The DNA of the CDR3 is TGCGCCAGCAGCCTTTACGGGGATTCACCCCTCCACTTT. Translated: CASSLYGDSPLHF.